The 27 T cell receptor beta chains below come from one sample, sequenced in a study of blood T cell repertoires in COVID-19. Generated by immunoSEQ multiplex PCR, the TCRdb table keeps only in-frame clones and is missing some. The table shows some 130,000 clones, with around 80% occurring only once. The sequenced sample consisted of peripheral blood. These receptors originate from a man aged 70 or older with acute or convalescent COVID-19.

The V and J genes are TRBV9 and TRBJ2-5; 9 bases agree with TRBD2. The CDR3 length is 17 residues. V lost 4 bases to trimming and J lost 3 bases; unmatched junction nucleotides: 13. Germline V gene sequence: CDR1 SGDLS, CDR2 YYNGEE. CDR3 in amino acids: CASSPSLSAGGEETQYF. Written as DNA, the CDR3 is TGTGCCAGCAGCCCGTCGTTAAGCGCGGGGGGGGAAGAGACCCAGTACTTC.

This sequence joins TRBV7-6 and TRBJ1-2; D gene uncertain. CDR3 length: 14 amino acids. Germline V CDR1 and CDR2: SGHVS, FNYEAQ. The V gene lost 3 bases and the J gene lost 4 bases, with 12 bases spanning the gap. The DNA for the CDR3 is TGTGCCAGCAGCTTGAACACGGGAATCTATGGCTACACCTTC. Residues: CASSLNTGIYGYTF.

As to this clone: Compared with germline, one end of the junction differs, possibly owing to a read error. The V gene is TRBV16, the J gene TRBJ2-3; 12 bases are a match to TRBD1. Germline V gene sequence: CDR1 KGHSY, CDR2 FQNENV. The CDR3 has 16 residues. The CDR3 region is CASSRSGQGATDPQYF. The CDR3 nucleotides are TGTGCCAGCAGCAGGTCGGGACAGGGGGCTACAGATCCGCAGTATTTT.

The CDR3 is CASSPGLAGANPSTDTQYF. As DNA, the CDR3 is TGTGCCAGCAGCCCAGGACTAGCGGGGGCCAACCCTAGCACAGATACGCAGTATTTT. The V gene is TRBV11-2, the J gene TRBJ2-3; 13 nucleotides agree with TRBD2. This CDR3 has 19 residues. V shed 5 bases, J shed 0 bases, and the junction held 11 bases outside the gene matches. Germline V gene sequence: CDR1 SGHAT, CDR2 FQNNGV.

The J gene is TRBJ2-6, the V gene TRBV6-4; D possibly corresponds to TRBD1 (6 bases). Germline V lookup: CDR1 MRHNA, CDR2 SNTAGT. The V gene lost 3 bases and the J gene lost 0 bases, with 6 bases spanning the gap. The CDR3 extends over 15 amino acids. CDR3 DNA sequence: TGTGCCAGCAGTGAGGACAGCTCTGGGGCCAACGTCCTGACTTTC. Its protein product is CASSEDSSGANVLTF.

In its sample, this clone was seen a few times. This chain connects TRBV9 to TRBJ2-3, with a possible D match to TRBD2 (5 bases). The CDR3 covers 18 residues. Germline CDR1 and CDR2: SGDLS and YYNGEE. The V gene lost 0 bases and the J gene lost 0 bases, with 17 bases spanning the gap. CDR3 sequence reads: CASSVGPSTKTSTDTQYF. DNA of the CDR3: TGTGCCAGCAGCGTAGGTCCTAGCACAAAGACTAGCACAGATACGCAGTATTTT.

This clone was seen a handful of times. CDR3 nucleotide sequence: TGTGCCAGCAGTTACGGGGCGACAGGGGCGGATGGCTACACCTTC. It yields the protein CASSYGATGADGYTF. V and J are TRBV6-2 or TRBV6-3 and TRBJ1-2, with 8 bases lining up with TRBD1. V shed 2 bases, J shed 6 bases, and the junction held 8 bases outside the gene matches. The V gene's germline CDR1 is MNHEY and CDR2 SVGEGT. CDR3 length: 15 amino acids.

This chain links TRBV11-2 with TRBJ2-3, with a weak D call TRBD2 (7 bases). CDR3 length: 16 residues. V was trimmed by 1 base and J by 1 base, leaving 12 bases between them. Per the germline V gene, CDR1 is SGHAT and CDR2 is FQNNGV. CDR3 sequence (DNA): TGTGCCAGCAGCTTAGTTGGGGGGGGCCGCACAGATACGCAGTATTTT. Its translation: CASSLVGGGRTDTQYF.

In its sample, this clone was seen once. The chain has TRBV11-2 and TRBJ1-2, with 8 bases fitting TRBD1. With 5 bases clipped from V and 4 bases from J, the junction kept 9 bases outside the gene matches. This CDR3 comprises 15 residues. Germline V gene data show CDR1 as SGHAT and CDR2 as FQNNGV. CDR3 sequence: CASSHGQGSPYGYTF. The CDR3 coding sequence is TGTGCCAGCAGCCATGGACAGGGAAGCCCCTATGGCTACACCTTC.

The rearrangement joins TRBV19 to TRBJ1-1; the D is unclear. CDR3 length equals 15 residues. The germline CDR1 and CDR2 sequences are LNHDA and SQIVND (reference sequence). V was pared by 3 bases and J by 4 bases, with 15 bases between. The CDR3 DNA sequence: TGTGCCAGTAGTATTATTCCAGGTAGGCGCACTGAAGCTTTCTTT. Residues: CASSIIPGRRTEAFF.

The V gene is TRBV5-1, the J gene TRBJ1-1; 9 nucleotides match TRBD1. Germline V CDR1 and CDR2: SGHRS, YFSETQ. The J segment lost 6 bases and the V segment lost 0 bases, leaving 6 bases of the junction unmatched. The CDR3 is 15 residues long. The CDR3 region is CASSLGLDRGAEAFF. Written as DNA, the CDR3 is TGCGCCAGCAGCTTGGGACTGGACAGGGGAGCTGAAGCTTTCTTT.

The chain uses TRBV4-2 and TRBJ2-3, with TRBD1 as a possible D gene (6 bases). Germline values: CDR1 LGHNA, CDR2 YNFKEQ. Trimming took 4 bases from V and 2 from J, leaving 19 bases between them. This CDR3 has 17 amino acids. This CDR3 is CASSRLGGQIYTDTQYF. DNA for the CDR3: TGTGCCAGCAGCCGACTGGGCGGACAGATATACACAGATACGCAGTATTTT.

This clone came up once. The rearrangement links TRBV4-2 to TRBJ1-4, with 7 bases aligning to TRBD1. There are 20 residues in the CDR3. The V gene end was trimmed by 0 bases and the J gene end by 7 bases; junction bases not matched to a gene: 20. Germline assignment: CDR1 LGHNA and CDR2 YNFKEQ. DNA of the CDR3: TGTGCCAGCAGCCAAGAAGGTCGGACAGGCACAAGATCACAGGGTGAAAAACTGTTTTTT. Encoded protein: CASSQEGRTGTRSQGEKLFF.

This clone was detected only once. The rearrangement links TRBV6-1 to TRBJ2-7, with 7 nucleotides matching TRBD2. With 2 bases clipped from V and 3 bases from J, the junction kept 7 bases outside the gene matches. Germline V gene lookup returns CDR1 MNHNS and CDR2 SASEGT. CDR3 size: 15 residues. This chain's CDR3 is CASSERRGSLYEQYF. For the CDR3, the DNA is TGTGCCAGCAGTGAACGGCGGGGGTCCCTCTACGAGCAGTACTTC.

The chain joins TRBV18 to TRBJ1-3; 11 bases are shared with TRBD1. The CDR3 has 17 residues. CDR1 and CDR2 (germline): KGHSH, LQKENI. Trimming at V came to 2 bases and at J to 1 base, leaving 4 bases not matched to a gene. The CDR3 sequence is CASSPWDRGISGNTIYF. In DNA form, the CDR3 reads TGTGCCAGCTCACCATGGGACAGGGGGATTTCTGGAAACACCATATATTTT.

There are a few counts of this clone. The chain has TRBV23-1 and TRBJ1-5; TRBD1 matches 8 bases. TRBV23-1 is an open reading frame, and its role is uncertain. CDR3 length equals 14 residues. Trimming took 6 bases from V and 5 from J; bases not matched to a gene: 6. The CDR3 here is CASRDREDDQPQHF. As DNA, the CDR3 is TGCGCCAGCAGGGACAGGGAGGACGATCAGCCCCAGCATTTT.

This clone was observed a handful of times. The chain uses TRBV30 and TRBJ1-2; tentative D call: TRBD1 (5 bases). This CDR3 comprises 12 residues. Trimming cost V 5 bases and J 1 base, with 8 bases left between them. Germline-derived CDR1 and CDR2 are GTSNPN and SVGIG (reference sequence). For the CDR3, the DNA is TGTGCCTGGTCACAGGTTAACTATGGCTACACCTTC. Its translation is CAWSQVNYGYTF.

The chain combines TRBV7-9 with TRBJ2-7; D not resolved. The length of the CDR3 is 15 residues. Germline V gene lookup returns CDR1 SEHNR and CDR2 FQNEAQ (reference sequence). Trimming pared 5 bases from V and 3 bases from J, leaving 17 bases between. CDR3 region: CASSPRIGGNYEQYF. DNA for the CDR3: TGTGCCAGCAGCCCGCGCATAGGCGGTAACTACGAGCAGTACTTC.

The V and J genes are TRBV19 and TRBJ1-3; no reliable D call. Trimming pared 11 bases from V and 11 bases from J, leaving 7 bases between. Germline V gene lookup returns CDR1 LNHDA and CDR2 SQIVND (reference sequence). The CDR3 totals 8 residues. The CDR3 nucleotides are TGTGCCCCTACGTCCATATATTTT. Its protein product is CAPTSIYF.

The V and J genes are TRBV4-1 and TRBJ2-2; the match to TRBD1 covers 8 bases. This CDR3 has 18 residues. Germline-derived CDR1 and CDR2 are MGHRA and YSYEKL. With V trimmed by 6 bases and J by 2 bases, 14 bases remained unmatched. CDR3 protein: CASSPGGKDAINTGELFF. For the CDR3, the DNA is TGCGCCAGCAGTCCAGGGGGCAAGGATGCTATAAACACCGGGGAGCTGTTTTTT.

The CDR3 DNA reads TGTGCCAGCAGCCTGACTAGCGGGGCCGGGACAGATACGCAGTATTTT. Translation gives CASSLTSGAGTDTQYF. The chain links TRBV3-1 (or the pseudogene TRBV3-2) to TRBJ2-3; 11 nucleotides agree with TRBD2. The CDR3 runs to 16 residues. The trim removed 4 bases at V and 3 bases at J, leaving 6 bases unmatched. CDR1 is LGHDT, CDR2 YNNKEL, per germline (reference sequence).

This chain joins TRBV19 and TRBJ1-1; tentatively, D is TRBD1 (5 bases). Trimming removed 3 bases at V and 0 bases at J, with 14 bases between. Germline CDR1 LNHDA, CDR2 SQIVND (reference sequence). This CDR3 comprises 16 residues. The CDR3 sequence is CASSIIAGRMNTEAFF. The CDR3 DNA reads TGTGCCAGTAGTATTATCGCGGGGCGCATGAACACTGAAGCTTTCTTT. The full variable domain, its missing parts supplied by reference TRBV19 and TRBJ1-1, is DGGITQSPKYLFRKEGQNVTLSCEQNLNHDAMYWYRQDPGQGLRLIYYSQIVNDFQKGDIAEGYSVSREKKESFPLTVTSAQKNPTAFYLCASSIIAGRMNTEAFFGQGTRLTVV.

The chain links TRBV4-1 to TRBJ1-3; TRBD1 is a possible D gene (6 bases). Germline V lookup: CDR1 MGHRA, CDR2 YSYEKL. Deletions cut 2 bases from V and 2 bases from J, with 13 bases between. The CDR3 loop spans 16 amino acids. DNA of the CDR3: TGCGCCAGCAGCCAAACAGTTACAGGGCCTGGAAACACCATATATTTT. Its translation is CASSQTVTGPGNTIYF.

The chain employs TRBV5-1 and TRBJ1-4; a possible D gene is TRBD1 (5 bases). Germline loops: CDR1 SGHRS, CDR2 YFSETQ. Trimming took off 8 bases at V and 0 bases at J, with 20 bases between the two ends. The CDR3 sequence is 17 residues long. The chain's CDR3 is CASRKIGVGSTNEKLFF. The DNA of the CDR3 is TGCGCCAGTAGAAAGATAGGGGTCGGTTCAACTAATGAAAAACTGTTTTTT.

V gene TRBV3-1 (or the pseudogene TRBV3-2) combines with J gene TRBJ2-5, with D possibly TRBD2 on 5 matching bases. V lost 5 bases and J 3 bases, leaving 13 bases between the germline ends. Germline lookup yields CDR1 LGHDT and CDR2 YNNKEL (reference sequence). CDR3 length equals 14 residues. Here the CDR3 reads CASSSRWGEETQYF. CDR3 nucleotides: TGTGCCAGCAGCTCAAGGTGGGGAGAAGAGACCCAGTACTTC.

This rearrangement joins TRBV3-1 (or the pseudogene TRBV3-2) to TRBJ1-2; D ambiguous. The V gene lost 1 base and the J gene lost 3 bases, with 6 bases spanning the gap. Germline V gene sequence: CDR1 LGHDT, CDR2 YNNKEL (reference sequence). The CDR3 loop spans 13 amino acids. In DNA, the CDR3 is TGTGCCAGCAGCCAAGGGGCAGACTATGGCTACACCTTC. Translated: CASSQGADYGYTF.

The chain couples TRBV6-5 to TRBJ2-7; D is possibly TRBD2 (5 bases). Germline lookup yields CDR1 MNHEY and CDR2 SVGAGI. The CDR3 spans 15 residues. Trimming took off 6 bases at V and 0 bases at J, with 15 bases between the two ends. The CDR3 DNA follows: TGTGCCAGCAGGACCGGTTCGAGCGGCTCCTACGAGCAGTACTTC. Translating gives CASRTGSSGSYEQYF.